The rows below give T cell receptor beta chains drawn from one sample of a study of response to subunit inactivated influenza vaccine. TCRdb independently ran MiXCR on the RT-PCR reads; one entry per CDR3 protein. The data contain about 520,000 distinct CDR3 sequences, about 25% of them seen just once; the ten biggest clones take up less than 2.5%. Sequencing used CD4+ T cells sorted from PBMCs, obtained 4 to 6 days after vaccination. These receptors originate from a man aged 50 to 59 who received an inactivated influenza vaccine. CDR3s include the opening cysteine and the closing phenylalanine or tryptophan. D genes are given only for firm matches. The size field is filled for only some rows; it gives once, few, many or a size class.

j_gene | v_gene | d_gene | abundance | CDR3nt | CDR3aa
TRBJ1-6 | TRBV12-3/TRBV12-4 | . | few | TGTGCCAGCAGTCCCGAGGGGGGCAGGAATTCACCCCTCCACTTT | CASSPEGGRNSPLHF
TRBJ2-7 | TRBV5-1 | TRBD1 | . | TGCGCCAGCAATAAAGGACAGGGGTCCTACGAGCAGTACTTC | CASNKGQGSYEQYF
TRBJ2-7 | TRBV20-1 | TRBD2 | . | TGCAGTGCTCAACTAGCGGGAACCTACGAGCAGTACTTC | CSAQLAGTYEQYF
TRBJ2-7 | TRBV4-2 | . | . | TGTGCCAGCAGCCAACTACCCTCCGAGATTGGCGAGCAGTACTTC | CASSQLPSEIGEQYF
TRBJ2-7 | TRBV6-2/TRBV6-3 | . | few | TGTGCCAGCAGTTACTCGATAGGCGGCCTCGGGCAGTACTTC | CASSYSIGGLGQYF
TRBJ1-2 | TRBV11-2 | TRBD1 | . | TGTGCCAGCAGAACCTACCGGGACAGGGTATATGGCTACACCTTC | CASRTYRDRVYGYTF
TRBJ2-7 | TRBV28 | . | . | TGTGCCAGCATTTCCAACTCCTACGAGCAGTACTTC | CASISNSYEQYF
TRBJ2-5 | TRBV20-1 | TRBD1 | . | TGCAGTGCTAGTAGGGCAGGGGGCCAAGAGACCCAGTACTTC | CSASRAGGQETQYF
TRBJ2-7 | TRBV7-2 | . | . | TGTGCCAGCAGCTTAGGTCCCGGGAGTCTCGAGCAGTACTTC | CASSLGPGSLEQYF
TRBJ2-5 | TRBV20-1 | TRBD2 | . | TGCAGTGCTCCTTTACTAGCGGGGGAAGAGACCCAGTACTTC | CSAPLLAGEETQYF
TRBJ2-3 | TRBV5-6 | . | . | TGTGCCAGCAGCTTGTCGGGGGGCGGAGGTACGCAGTATTTT | CASSLSGGGGTQYF
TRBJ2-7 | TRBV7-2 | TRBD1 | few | TGTGCCAGCAGCTTATCACAGGGGGCCACCTACGAGCAGTACTTC | CASSLSQGATYEQYF
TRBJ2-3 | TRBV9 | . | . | TGTGCCAGCAGCGTAGCAGTCGATGTAGATACGCAGTATTTT | CASSVAVDVDTQYF
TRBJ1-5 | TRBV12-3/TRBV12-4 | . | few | TGTGCCAGCAGTCAAGGGGCTAGCGGTCAGCCCCAGCATTTT | CASSQGASGQPQHF
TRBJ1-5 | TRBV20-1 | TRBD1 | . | TGCAGTGCTAGTACAGGGACAGGGGAGCCGCTAACGGGTCAGCCCCAGCATTTT | CSASTGTGEPLTGQPQHF
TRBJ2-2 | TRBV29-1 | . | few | TGCAGCGCCGAAACAGGGTTTAGTAGAACCGGGGAGCTGTTTTTT | CSAETGFSRTGELFF
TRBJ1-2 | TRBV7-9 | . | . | TGTGCCAGCAGCTCAACAGGAATTACCTATGGCTACACCTTC | CASSSTGITYGYTF
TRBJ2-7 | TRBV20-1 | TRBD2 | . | TGCAGTGCCACACAGACTAGCGGGAGGGCCGGCGAGCAGTACTTC | CSATQTSGRAGEQYF
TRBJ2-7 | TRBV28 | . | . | TGTGCCAGCAGGCTAACCACCTCTTCCTACGAGCAGTACTTC | CASRLTTSSYEQYF
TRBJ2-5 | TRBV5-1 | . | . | TGCGCCAGCAGCGGTGGCAGGGGGAGGGAGACCCAGTACTTC | CASSGGRGRETQYF
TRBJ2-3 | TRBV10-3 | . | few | TGTGCCATCAGTGAGTCAACCTCGAATACGCAGTATTTT | CAISESTSNTQYF
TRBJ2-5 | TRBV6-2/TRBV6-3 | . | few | TGTGCCAGCAGGAGACTATATTTGGAGACCCAGTACTTC | CASRRLYLETQYF
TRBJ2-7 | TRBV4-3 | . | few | TGCGCCAGCAGCCAAGATAGGGGGTGGCAGTACTTC | CASSQDRGWQYF
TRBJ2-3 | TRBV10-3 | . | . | TGTGCCATAATGGACAGCACAGATACGCAGTATTTT | CAIMDSTDTQYF
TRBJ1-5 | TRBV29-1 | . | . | TGCAGCGCCCGCGGGGTCTGGGGCTCGCCCCAGCATTTT | CSARGVWGSPQHF
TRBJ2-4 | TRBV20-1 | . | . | TGCAGTGCACGGGGACTTCTCGGGGGAAACATTCAGTACTTC | CSARGLLGGNIQYF
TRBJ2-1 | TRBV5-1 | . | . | TGCGCCAGCAGCTTGGAATTGTTAAACCACAATGAGCAGTTCTTC | CASSLELLNHNEQFF
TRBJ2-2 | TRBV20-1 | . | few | TGCAGTGCTAGGGTAGGGTACAACACCGGGGAGCTGTTTTTT | CSARVGYNTGELFF
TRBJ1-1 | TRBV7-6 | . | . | TGTGCCAGCAGCGGAGGGGGAAGCACTGAAGCTTTCTTT | CASSGGGSTEAFF
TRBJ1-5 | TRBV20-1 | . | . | TGCAGTGCTAGAGAGGGGGGGTCCAGCAATCAGCCCCAGCATTTT | CSAREGGSSNQPQHF
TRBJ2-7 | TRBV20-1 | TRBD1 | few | TGCAGTGCTAGAGGGCTGACAGGGGGCAAGGACGAGCAGTACTTC | CSARGLTGGKDEQYF
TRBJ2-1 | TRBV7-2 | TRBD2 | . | TGTGCCAGCAGCTTAGGGGGGGGTCAGGCGGAGCAGTTCTTC | CASSLGGGQAEQFF
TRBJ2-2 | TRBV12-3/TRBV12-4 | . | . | TGTGCCAGCAGTTTGCGGGGGCGTGACACCGGGGAGCTGTTTTTT | CASSLRGRDTGELFF
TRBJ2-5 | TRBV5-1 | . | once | TGCGCCAGCAGCTTGGCGGCGTCCTACCAAGAGACCCAGTACTTC | CASSLAASYQETQYF
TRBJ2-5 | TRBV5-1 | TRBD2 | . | TGCGCCAGCAGCGAAAGCGGGGGCCTGGAAGAGACCCAGTACTTC | CASSESGGLEETQYF
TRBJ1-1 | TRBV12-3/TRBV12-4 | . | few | TGTGCCAGCAGTTTACGACCCTGGAACACTGAAGCTTTCTTT | CASSLRPWNTEAFF
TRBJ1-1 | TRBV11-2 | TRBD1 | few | TGTGCCGTCAGGACAGGGGCAATGAACACTGAAGCTTTCTTT | CAVRTGAMNTEAFF
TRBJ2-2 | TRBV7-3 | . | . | TGTGCCAGCAGCAAATCAATTCCGAACACCGGGGAGCTGTTTTTT | CASSKSIPNTGELFF
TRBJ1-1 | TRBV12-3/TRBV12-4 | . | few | TGTGCCAGCAGTTTAATAGTCACTGAAGCTTTCTTT | CASSLIVTEAFF
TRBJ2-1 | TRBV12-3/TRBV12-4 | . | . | TGTGCCAGCGGGGGAACCTGGGGGACCAATGAGCAGTTCTTC | CASGGTWGTNEQFF
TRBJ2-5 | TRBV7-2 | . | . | TGTGCCAGCAGCTTAGCGCGCGGTCTGATGACCCAGTACTTC | CASSLARGLMTQYF
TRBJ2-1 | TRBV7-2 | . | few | TGTGCCAGCAGCTCGCGGGCTCGAACTAGCCCCAATGAGCAGTTCTTC | CASSSRARTSPNEQFF
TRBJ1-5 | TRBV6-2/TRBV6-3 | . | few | TGTGCCAGCAGCCCCCAAACATTTCAGCCCCAGCATTTT | CASSPQTFQPQHF
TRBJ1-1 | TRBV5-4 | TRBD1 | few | TGTGCCAGCAGCTTGTCTACAGGGGGCACTGAAGCTTTCTTT | CASSLSTGGTEAFF
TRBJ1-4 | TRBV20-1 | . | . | TGCAGTGCTAGACCTCCCGGGATGGCAACTAATGAAAAACTGTTTTTT | CSARPPGMATNEKLFF
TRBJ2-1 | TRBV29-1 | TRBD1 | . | TGCAGCGTTGATGGGGTCGACAGGGGGCTAGGTAATGAGCAGTTCTTC | CSVDGVDRGLGNEQFF
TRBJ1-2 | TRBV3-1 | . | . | TGTGCCAGCAGCCAAGTGTCTTCGAATGGCTACACCTTC | CASSQVSSNGYTF
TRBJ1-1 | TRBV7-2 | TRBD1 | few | TGTGCCAGCAGCTTAGGAGGACAGGGAAACACTGAAGCTCTCTTT | CASSLGGQGNTEALF
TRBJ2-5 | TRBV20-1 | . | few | TGCAGTGCTCCTGTGGGGCAAGAGACCCAGTACTTC | CSAPVGQETQYF
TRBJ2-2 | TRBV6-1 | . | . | TGTGCCAGCAGGAAGACAGGCGCGAACACCGGGGAGCTGTTTTTT | CASRKTGANTGELFF
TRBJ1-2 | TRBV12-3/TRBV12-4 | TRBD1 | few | TGTGCCAGCAGCCTTGGACAGGGGGCGTACTATGGCTACACCTTC | CASSLGQGAYYGYTF
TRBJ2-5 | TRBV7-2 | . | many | TGTGCCAGCAGCTTAGGAGCTAAACGGGGGACCCAGTACTTC | CASSLGAKRGTQYF
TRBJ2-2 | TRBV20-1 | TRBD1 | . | TGCAGTGCTAGCAAGGGGGCGGACACCGGGGAGCTGTTTTTT | CSASKGADTGELFF
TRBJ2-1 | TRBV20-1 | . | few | TGCAGTGCTAGACGGAGCAATGAGCAGTTCTTC | CSARRSNEQFF
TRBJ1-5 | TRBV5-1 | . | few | TGCGCCAGCAGCCCCCTCGGGGATCCCAATCAGCCCCAGCATTTT | CASSPLGDPNQPQHF
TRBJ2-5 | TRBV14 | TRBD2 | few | TGTGCCAGCAGCTCCGGGACTAGCGGGATTGAGACCCAGTACTTC | CASSSGTSGIETQYF
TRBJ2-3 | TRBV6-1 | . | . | TGTGCTAGCAGGCCCGTCCGGGGCACAGATACGCAGTATTTT | CASRPVRGTDTQYF
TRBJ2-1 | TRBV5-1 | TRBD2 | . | TGCGCCAGCAGCCCACTAGCGGGAGGGTCAAGTGAGCAGTTCTTC | CASSPLAGGSSEQFF
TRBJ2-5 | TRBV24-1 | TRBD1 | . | TGTGCCACCAGTGATCGGGACAGGGGCAGGGGGGAGACCCAGTACTTC | CATSDRDRGRGETQYF
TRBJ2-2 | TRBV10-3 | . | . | TGTGCCATCAGGGGGAAAGGGGACGGGGAGCTGTTTTTT | CAIRGKGDGELFF